The next 15 T cell receptor beta chains were all read from a single sample in a study of OX40 agonist ivuxolimab in advanced cancers. Library preparation was by the immunoSEQ multiplex PCR assay. The clones in this table, taken by TCRdb from immuneACCESS, are in-frame only. Not every clone is retained; where verified, under half of the shortfall comes from an unresolved V gene, and the cause of the rest is unknown. The sample includes fewer than 45,000 clones, with 85% observed a single time. In total, the top ten clones hold around 2.7% of the sample. Here the sequenced sample was CD4+ or CD8+ T cells sorted from blood, taken in a trial of the OX40 agonist ivuxolimab. The receptors here all came from an adult with an advanced solid tumor such as melanoma, head and neck, liver or kidney cancer.

This chain joins TRBV27 and TRBJ2-1; 13 bases map to TRBD2. The V and J ends lost 7 bases and 4 bases, in that order; junction bases with no gene match: 10. CDR1 is MNHEY, CDR2 SMNVEV, per germline (reference sequence). The CDR3 consists of 17 residues. DNA for the CDR3: TGTGCCAGCACCACGCGGACTAGCGGGGGCGGTTACAATGAGCAGTTCTTC. Protein product: CASTTRTSGGGYNEQFF.

A few counts support this clone. The chain combines TRBV29-1 with TRBJ2-1; D unresolved. Germline V lookup: CDR1 SQVTM, CDR2 ANQGSEA. CDR3 length: 11 residues. V was trimmed by 4 bases and J by 6 bases, leaving 7 bases between them. The chain's CDR3 is CSVGRVNEQFF. CDR3 nucleotides: TGCAGCGTTGGCCGCGTCAATGAGCAGTTCTTC.

The sample holds one count of this clone. The gene calls are TRBV7-3 and TRBJ2-3; D may be TRBD2 (5 bases). The V and J ends lost 5 bases and 5 bases respectively, with 14 bases between them. CDR3 size: 14 residues. Per germline, CDR1 SGHTA and CDR2 FQGTGA. CDR3 amino acids: CASSHREGGDTQYF. The CDR3 DNA is TGTGCCAGCAGCCATCGGGAAGGAGGAGATACGCAGTATTTT.

This clone was picked up a small number of times. J is TRBJ1-5 and V is TRBV19, with TRBD1 as a possible D gene (5 bases). V lost 3 bases to trimming and J lost 4 bases, with 10 bases between them. Germline assignment: CDR1 LNHDA and CDR2 SQIVND (reference sequence). The CDR3 is 14 amino acids. CDR3 protein: CASSIEGSNQPQHF. In DNA, the CDR3 is TGTGCCAGTAGTATCGAGGGGAGTAATCAGCCCCAGCATTTT.

The rearrangement uses TRBV7-6 and TRBJ2-2, with D tentatively TRBD1 or TRBD2 (5 bases each). The germline V and J ends were trimmed by 5 bases and 5 bases, with 15 bases remaining between them. The CDR3 sequence is 15 residues long. Germline CDR1 and CDR2: SGHVS and FNYEAQ. CDR3 nucleotides: TGTGCCAGCAGCCAGGGCCCTACTAGTACCGGGGAGCTGTTTTTT. The encoded protein is CASSQGPTSTGELFF.

The chain is built from TRBV19 and TRBJ2-3, with D perhaps matching TRBD2 (6 bases). Looked up from germline, CDR1 is LNHDA and CDR2 is SQIVND (reference sequence). The CDR3 covers 14 residues. V lost 5 bases and J 0 bases, leaving 9 bases between the germline ends. For the CDR3, the DNA is TGTGCCAGTAGTGTCGGGACTAGCACAGATACGCAGTATTTT. Its protein product is CASSVGTSTDTQYF. Using reference TRBV19 and TRBJ2-3 for the parts outside the CDR3, the full variable domain is DGGITQSPKYLFRKEGQNVTLSCEQNLNHDAMYWYRQDPGQGLRLIYYSQIVNDFQKGDIAEGYSVSREKKESFPLTVTSAQKNPTAFYLCASSVGTSTDTQYFGPGTRLTVL.

This clone has more than one count but fewer than ten. The chain is built from TRBV6-9 and TRBJ2-6; D is undetermined. The CDR3 runs 15 residues. The V end lost 5 bases, the J end lost 5 bases, and 13 bases lay between the germline ends. Germline V CDR1 and CDR2: MNHGY, SVAAGI. CDR3 in DNA: TGTGCCAGCAGTAGACGACAAAGTCGGGCCAACGTCCTGACTTTC. As protein: CASSRRQSRANVLTF.

The gene calls are TRBV15 and TRBJ2-4; D is tentatively TRBD1 or TRBD2 (5 bases each). CDR3 length equals 15 residues. Trimming took 4 bases from V and 6 from J, leaving 16 bases between them. The germline gives CDR1 LNHNV, CDR2 YYDKDF (reference sequence). This CDR3 is CATSTNMGTPNIQYF. As DNA, the CDR3 is TGTGCCACCAGCACAAATATGGGGACCCCAAACATTCAGTACTTC.

The chain recombines TRBV27 with TRBJ2-2, with TRBD2 identical over 8 bases. The junction had 4 bases not matched to a gene; V was cut back by 7 bases and J by 0 bases. Germline CDR1 MNHEY, CDR2 SMNVEV (reference sequence). CDR3 length equals 15 residues. The CDR3 DNA follows: TGTGCCAGCACTATGACTAGCGCGAACACCGGGGAGCTGTTTTTT. Amino acids: CASTMTSANTGELFF.

The V gene is TRBV6-5, the J gene TRBJ1-1, with 7 bases aligning to TRBD1. The CDR3 contains 11 residues. CDR1 is MNHEY, CDR2 SVGAGI, per germline. J gave up 8 bases and V 6 bases, and 3 bases lay outside the gene matches. The CDR3 loop is CASRRTGEAFF. DNA for the CDR3: TGTGCCAGCAGACGGACAGGAGAAGCTTTCTTT.

The gene calls are TRBV7-6 and TRBJ2-6; TRBD1 is a possible D gene (6 bases). The CDR3 covers 16 residues. The germline V and J ends were trimmed by 5 bases and 4 bases, with 15 bases remaining between them. Germline V gene lookup returns CDR1 SGHVS and CDR2 FNYEAQ. The CDR3 DNA reads TGTGCCAGCAGCCTTATACAGGGCGCCGGGGCCAACGTCCTGACTTTC. It specifies CASSLIQGAGANVLTF.

This CDR3 is CASSRQLTNEKLFF. The CDR3 DNA is TGTGCCAGCAGCCGTCAGTTAACTAATGAAAAACTGTTTTTT. This chain links TRBV7-8 with TRBJ1-4; no reliable D call. The germline gives CDR1 SGHVS, CDR2 FQNEAQ. This CDR3 contains 14 residues. V was clipped by 5 bases and J by 1 base, with 8 bases between them.

CDR3 protein: CASSLGRVFMNTEAFF. CDR3 DNA sequence: TGTGCCAGCAGTTTAGGTCGGGTCTTCATGAACACTGAAGCTTTCTTT. This rearrangement joins TRBV27 to TRBJ1-1; D is undetermined. This CDR3 is 16 amino acids long. The germline gives CDR1 MNHEY, CDR2 SMNVEV (reference sequence). V was clipped by 2 bases and J by 0 bases, with 13 bases between them.

This sequence joins TRBV15 and TRBJ1-3, with no clear D. The V gene's germline CDR1 is LNHNV and CDR2 YYDKDF (reference sequence). CDR3 length equals 15 residues. Trimming stripped 3 bases from V and 2 bases from J, with 11 bases between. CDR3 amino acids: CATSRRTQPGNTIYF. CDR3 DNA sequence: TGTGCCACCAGCAGGCGAACACAGCCTGGAAACACCATATATTTT.

The chain recombines TRBV5-1 with TRBJ2-7, with 11 positions matching TRBD2. The CDR3 extends over 14 amino acids. Germline assignment: CDR1 SGHRS and CDR2 YFSETQ. Trimming at V came to 7 bases and at J to 3 bases, leaving 6 bases not matched to a gene. The CDR3 DNA reads as TGCGCCAGCGGTACTAGCGGGAGTAACTACGAGCAGTACTTC. Amino acid sequence: CASGTSGSNYEQYF.